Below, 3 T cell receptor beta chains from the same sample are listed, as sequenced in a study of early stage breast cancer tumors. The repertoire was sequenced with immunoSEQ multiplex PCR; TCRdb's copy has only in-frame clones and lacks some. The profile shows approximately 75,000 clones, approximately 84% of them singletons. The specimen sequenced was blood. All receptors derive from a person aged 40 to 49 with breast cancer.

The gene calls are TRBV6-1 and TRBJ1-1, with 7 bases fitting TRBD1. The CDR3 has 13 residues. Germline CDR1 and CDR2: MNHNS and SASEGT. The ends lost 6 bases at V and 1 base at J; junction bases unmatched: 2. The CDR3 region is CASRRDRNTEAFF. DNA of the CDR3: TGTGCCAGCAGGCGGGACAGGAACACTGAAGCTTTCTTT.

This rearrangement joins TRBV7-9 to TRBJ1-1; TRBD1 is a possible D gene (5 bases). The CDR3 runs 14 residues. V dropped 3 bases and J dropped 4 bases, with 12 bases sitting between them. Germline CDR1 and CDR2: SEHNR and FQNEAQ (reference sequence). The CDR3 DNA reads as TGTGCCAGCAGCTTGTTCGGGGGAGGCACTGAAGCTTTCTTT. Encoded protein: CASSLFGGGTEAFF.

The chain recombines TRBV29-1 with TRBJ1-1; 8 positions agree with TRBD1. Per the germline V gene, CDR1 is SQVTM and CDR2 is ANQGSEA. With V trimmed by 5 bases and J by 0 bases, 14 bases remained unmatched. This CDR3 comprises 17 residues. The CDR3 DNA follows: TGCAGCGTTTCCTATGGAGGGACAGGCTTTGTGAACACTGAAGCTTTCTTT. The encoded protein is CSVSYGGTGFVNTEAFF.